This TCR beta chain was profiled in a study of PD-L1 blockade in urothelial cancer (dated by TCRdb to the late 2010s). In terms of the full investigation: Therapy was started around 2014 for all patients, and atezolizumab 1,200 mg was administered intravenously every 3 weeks. In the same patients, pretreatment tumors underwent whole exome sequencing and RNA sequencing in addition to TCR sequencing. Pretreatment blood TCR-seq was available for twenty-nine patients, at least one posttreatment blood collection was obtained for around 25 patients, and tumor TCR-seq was available for around 25 patients. Pretreatment tumor samples, along with matched peripheral blood collected serially before and after atezolizumab treatment, underwent TCR sequencing. A median of around 150,000 T cells and some 82,000 unique TCRs was obtained from blood samples, and a median clonality of approximately 0.086 was observed. Patients had an ECOG performance status of 0 or 1 and had received between 0 and 3 prior chemotherapy regimens. Blood samples were analyzed at 3 weeks after treatment start (second dose) and at 6 weeks after treatment start. An exploratory multi-omic analysis was conducted of the somatic, immune and clinical correlates of response to PD-L1 blockade with atezolizumab in urothelial cancer. About 90% of the 29 patients were identified as males with urothelial cancer of bladder origin, and a prior smoking history was reported by 18 of 29 patients. Progression-free survival longer than 6 months counted as durable clinical benefit, and TCR features were additionally tested against both progression-free and overall survival. Fewer than ten patients achieved durable clinical benefit and approximately 20 did not.

Interpreted using the paper, the time point label stands for: peripheral blood 6 weeks after treatment start. A cohort of about 31 patients with locally advanced or metastatic urothelial carcinoma, treated at Memorial Sloan Kettering on a trial protocol, was included. Peripheral blood mononuclear cells were collected pretreatment and during treatment, with between 1 and 8 total time points per patient. The Qiagen DNeasy Blood extraction kit was used to purify genomic DNA from total PBMCs and tumor samples. PBMCs were collected pretreatment and during treatment, and were isolated and stored as previously described. Synthetic TCR analog templates were spiked into each PCR to estimate absolute template abundance from read counts. TCRbeta CDR3 regions were amplified from genomic DNA with bias-controlled V and J gene primers using the immunoSEQ assay. Sequencing of rearranged TCRbeta segments was done at approximately 20X coverage. In the paper's pipeline: Sequencing errors were corrected by clustering and CDR3s were annotated against IMGT to assign V, D and J genes. Only productive TCRbeta rearrangements were used in downstream analyses, excluding out-of-frame or stop-codon sequences. To compute clonality, Shannon entropy was normalized by the log of the number of unique productive sequences and then subtracted from one. Clones differing between time points or between blood and tumor were identified using Fisher's exact test with Benjamini-Hochberg correction, with an adjusted p below 0.01 applied as the threshold. In its TCRdb copy, this immuneACCESS table keeps in-frame sequences only and misses some clones. Where compared with another copy, unresolved V genes explain less than half of these, and the others have no known cause. That table furnishes V, J and clone size, whereas the DNA furnished D and trimming. The sample records approximately 110,000 clones, under 95% of which are singletons. Approximately 3.8% of the sample is in the top ten clones.

On this clone: Its antigen target is currently unknown. Base-call qualities are not available, and no considerably larger clone is one nucleotide away.

The CDR3 spans 13 residues, from the cysteine through the phenylalanine. The kept DNA is CDR3 alone, 39 bases in frame from the first base. At the junction V is shortened by 6 bases and J by 5 bases; bases outside the gene matches: 4. Taken from the germline V gene, the CDR1 and CDR2 loops are SNHLY and FYNNEI. What the authors observed across the whole study: Improved progression-free and overall survival was associated with having pretreatment peripheral blood TCR clonality below the median. Because the sample size was small (n ≈ 31) and many of the analyses were exploratory, the results are meant to be hypothesis-generating. Greater expansion of tumor-associated TCR clones in peripheral blood 3 weeks after the start of treatment was observed in patients with durable benefit (n of about 21, p = 0.022).

The sequence joins TRBV2 to TRBJ1-5, and 7 junction bases match TRBD1. Here the sequenced sample was PBMCs, taken around atezolizumab (anti-PD-L1) treatment. This TCR was sampled from a man in his sixties with urothelial cancer. Here the CDR3 is given as CASRPDRDQPQHF. The nucleotide sequence is given as TGTGCCAGCAGACCAGACAGGGATCAGCCCCAGCATTTT.